This T cell receptor (beta chain) derives from a study of CD8 T cells in ankylosing spondylitis. This clonotype has a handful of counts. Its antigen is unknown. There are 13 residues in the CDR3. The V end was cut by 4 bases, the J end by 1 base, with 7 bases between. The germline V gene has CDR1 SSHAT and CDR2 FNYEAQ (reference sequence). MiXCR was run by TCRdb on the 5' RACE reads, yielding one entry per CDR3 protein. The sample holds under 250,000 distinct CDR3 sequences; about 10% are singletons and the top ten take less than 7%. Study findings and constraints: Disease-associated clones were reportedly significantly overrepresented in matched ankylosing spondylitis synovial fluid.

This receptor was taken from a male donor with ankylosing spondylitis or in good health (not recorded which). The chain has TRBV7-7 and TRBJ2-5; D is perhaps TRBD2 (6 bases). The sequencing input was blood, either unsorted or a sorted T cell fraction (not recorded which). CDR3 amino acids: CASSWDFQETQYF. The CDR3 region has the DNA TGTGCCAGCAGCTGGGACTTCCAAGAGACCCAGTACTTC.